A selection of T cell receptor beta chains follows, all from one sample in a study of blood T cell repertoires in COVID-19. Some clones are missing from TCRdb's copy, which holds only in-frame ones; the method was immunoSEQ multiplex PCR. The sample lists 200,000 to 250,000 clones; roughly 84% were seen once. Sequencing was performed on peripheral blood. Source of these receptors: a woman of 80 years or more with acute or convalescent COVID-19. CDR3s include the opening cysteine and the closing phenylalanine or tryptophan. D genes are given only for firm matches. Not every row has a clone size; where given, it reads once, few, many or a size class.

>-|TRBD1|TRBV10-3|TRBJ1-2
CAISESGQRGCTF
TGTGCCATCAGTGAGTCGGGACAGCGTGGATGCACCTTC
>-|TRBD2|TRBV24-1|TRBJ2-3
CATRGGTGTDTQYF
TGTGCCACCAGGGGGGGGACGGGCACAGATACGCAGTATTTT
>-|TRBD1|TRBV28|TRBJ2-7
CASSPPQRQGAYEQYF
TGTGCCAGCAGTCCGCCCCAGAGACAGGGGGCGTACGAGCAGTACTTC
>once|-|TRBV5-6|TRBJ1-5
CASSLGGYSNQPQHF
TGTGCCAGCAGCTTGGGCGGGTACAGCAATCAGCCCCAGCATTTT
>-|-|TRBV5-1|TRBJ1-2
CASSPGHTRDYGYTF
TGCGCCAGCAGCCCGGGCCACACGAGGGACTATGGCTACACCTTC
>-|-|TRBV30|TRBJ1-2
CAWSVGGAEDYGYTF
TGTGCCTGGAGTGTAGGTGGGGCCGAGGACTATGGCTACACCTTC
>few|-|TRBV12-3/TRBV12-4|TRBJ1-2
CASSLDRRGGYTF
TGTGCCAGCAGTTTAGACAGGCGCGGAGGCTACACCTTC
>-|TRBD1|TRBV7-9|TRBJ1-2
CASSLGDRGLGYTF
TGTGCCAGCAGCTTAGGGGACAGGGGACTGGGCTACACCTTC
>-|TRBD1|TRBV7-9|TRBJ2-2
CASSLADRGPTGELFF
TGTGCCAGCAGCTTAGCGGACAGGGGGCCTACTGGGGAGCTGTTTTTT
>once|TRBD1|TRBV11-3|TRBJ1-1
CASSFGTGANTEAFF
TGTGCCAGCAGCTTCGGTACAGGGGCCAACACTGAAGCTTTCTTT
>-|TRBD1|TRBV7-2|TRBJ1-4
CASSFRSRQGLEKLFF
TGTGCCAGCAGCTTTAGAAGCAGACAGGGGCTAGAAAAACTGTTTTTT
>-|-|TRBV9|TRBJ1-2
CASSADLQGFYGYTF
TGTGCCAGCAGCGCAGACCTACAGGGCTTCTATGGCTACACCTTC
>-|-|TRBV18|TRBJ2-7
CASSPLATGVTYEQYF
TGTGCCAGCTCACCACTTGCAACAGGTGTTACCTACGAGCAGTACTTC
>-|TRBD1|TRBV5-6|TRBJ1-5
CASSLVDRGNQPQHF
TGTGCCAGCAGCTTAGTGGACAGGGGGAATCAGCCCCAGCATTTT
>-|-|TRBV7-9|TRBJ2-1
CASSLAAPRYNEQFF
TGTGCCAGCAGCTTAGCCGCCCCACGGTACAATGAGCAGTTCTTC
>-|-|TRBV29-1|TRBJ2-5
CSSRATRETQYF
TGCAGCAGCAGGGCCACCCGAGAGACCCAGTACTTC